These 28 T cell receptor beta chains originate from one sample sequenced in a study of chemoradiotherapy in HPV16-positive cancers. The data were produced by immunoSEQ multiplex PCR, yet TCRdb's version contains in-frame clones alone and is incomplete. In the table there are around 3,300 clones, around 83% of which are singletons. The material was tumor tissue, obtained from a patient who underwent chemoradiotherapy. The receptors were sampled from a human donor with HPV-associated anogenital cancer.

The V and J genes are TRBV11-2 and TRBJ1-3; 9 positions match TRBD1. The J segment lost 9 bases and the V segment lost 5 bases, leaving 8 bases of the junction unmatched. The CDR3 is 14 residues long. Germline V CDR1 and CDR2: SGHAT, FQNNGV. The CDR3 loop reads CASSVGQGIATIYF. The CDR3 nucleotides read TGTGCCAGCAGCGTAGGACAGGGGATAGCCACCATATATTTT.

The V gene is TRBV11-2, the J gene TRBJ2-2, with D possibly called TRBD1 or TRBD2 (5 bases each). The CDR3 has 14 amino acids. Germline V gene data show CDR1 as SGHAT and CDR2 as FQNNGV. The V end lost 4 bases, the J end lost 3 bases, and 9 bases lay between the germline ends. CDR3 region: CASSWGPHTGELFF. The CDR3 DNA is TGTGCCAGCAGCTGGGGACCCCACACCGGGGAGCTGTTTTTT. The entire variable domain, with the rest obtained from reference TRBV11-2 and TRBJ2-2, is as follows: EAGVAQSPRYKIIEKRQSVAFWCNPISGHATLYWYQQILGQGPKLLIQFQNNGVVDDSQLPKDRFSAERLKGVDSTLKIQPAKLEDSAVYLCASSWGPHTGELFFGEGSRLTVL.

V is TRBV10-3 and J is TRBJ1-5; a weak D match, TRBD1 (5 bases). Germline V gives CDR1 ENHRY, CDR2 SYGVKD. The V and J ends lost 6 bases and 6 bases respectively, with 15 bases between them. This CDR3 region has 14 residues. Written as DNA, the CDR3 is TGTGCCATCAGCGAATGGGGGGAGGGTCAGCCCCAGCATTTT. Amino acids: CAISEWGEGQPQHF.

V is TRBV5-1 and J is TRBJ2-3, with 13 bases matching TRBD2. This CDR3 is built from 16 residues. The V and J ends lost 4 bases and 3 bases, in that order; junction bases with no gene match: 5. Germline CDR1 reads SGHRS; CDR2 reads YFSETQ. DNA for the CDR3: TGCGCCAGCAGCAGCGGGACTAGCGGGGCGACAGATACGCAGTATTTT. Translation gives CASSSGTSGATDTQYF.

V gene TRBV6-6 combines with J gene TRBJ2-1; 11 bases line up with TRBD1. Trimming removed 5 bases from V and 9 bases from J; junction bases left unmatched: 9. CDR1 is MNHNY and CDR2 is SVGAGI in the germline V gene (reference sequence). CDR3 length: 15 residues. CDR3 nucleotides: TGTGCCAGCAGTCGCGCGGGACAGGGGGAGGGTGAGCAGTTCTTC. It translates to CASSRAGQGEGEQFF.

The V call is TRBV6-6, the J call TRBJ2-5; D call uncertain. V lost 5 bases to trimming and J lost 2 bases, with 9 bases between them. The CDR3 is 13 amino acids. Germline CDR1 reads MNHNY; CDR2 reads SVGAGI (reference sequence). CDR3 in amino acids: CASSRAAQETQYF. The CDR3 DNA reads as TGTGCCAGCAGTAGGGCAGCACAAGAGACCCAGTACTTC.

The V call is TRBV6-1, the J call TRBJ2-3; 11 bases agree with TRBD2. Germline V CDR1 and CDR2: MNHNS, SASEGT. CDR3 length: 15 residues. V shed 7 bases and J 6 bases; nucleotides not matched to a gene: 9. The CDR3 reads CASTVGSGGVDTQYF. The CDR3 nucleotides read TGTGCCAGCACCGTGGGTAGCGGGGGGGTCGATACGCAGTATTTT.

The rearrangement uses TRBV5-1 and TRBJ1-6; TRBD1 is a possible D gene (5 bases). Trimming removed 4 bases from V and 0 bases from J, with 8 bases in between. CDR1 is SGHRS and CDR2 is YFSETQ in the germline V gene. CDR3 length: 15 amino acids. CDR3 region: CASSETVSYNSPLHF. For the CDR3, the DNA is TGCGCCAGCAGCGAGACAGTCTCCTATAATTCACCCCTCCACTTT. Complete variable domain (other parts from reference TRBV5-1 and TRBJ1-6): KAGVTQTPRYLIKTRGQQVTLSCSPISGHRSVSWYQQTPGQGLQFLFEYFSETQRNKGNFPGRFSGRQFSNSRSEMNVSTLELGDSALYLCASSETVSYNSPLHFGNGTRLTVT.

The rearrangement joins TRBV9 to TRBJ1-2; D is ambiguous. Germline V gene sequence: CDR1 SGDLS, CDR2 YYNGEE. Trimming shortened V by 7 bases and J by 1 base, and 8 bases separated the two germline ends. This CDR3 has 12 amino acids. The CDR3 DNA reads as TGTGCCAGCCGTGGCAATAACTATGGCTACACCTTC. Translating gives CASRGNNYGYTF.

In its sample, this clone was seen once. CDR3 sequence: CASSFGGGVGTGELFF. Here the CDR3 DNA reads TGCGCCAGCAGCTTTGGGGGCGGCGTGGGAACCGGGGAGCTGTTTTTT. The V and J genes are TRBV5-1 and TRBJ2-2; TRBD1 is a possible D gene (6 bases). V lost 2 bases and J 5 bases, leaving 16 bases between the germline ends. The CDR3 covers 16 residues. The germline gives CDR1 SGHRS, CDR2 YFSETQ.

V and J are TRBV11-2 and TRBJ2-7; TRBD1 agrees at 7 bases. V dropped 6 bases and J dropped 11; count of bases not matched to a gene: 7. The CDR3 has 11 amino acids. Germline-derived CDR1 and CDR2 are SGHAT and FQNNGV. CDR3 DNA sequence: TGTGCCAGCAGACATGGGACAGCTAAGTACTTC. Its protein product is CASRHGTAKYF.

This clone is a singleton in its sample. The chain couples TRBV5-6 to TRBJ2-1; 8 positions match TRBD2. J was trimmed by 8 bases and V by 0 bases; bases with no gene match: 10. The CDR3 contains 16 residues. The germline gives CDR1 SGHDT, CDR2 YYEEEE. CDR3 protein: CASSLERGLALHEQFF. The CDR3 DNA sequence: TGTGCCAGCAGCTTGGAGCGGGGGCTAGCGTTACATGAGCAGTTCTTC.

The chain uses TRBV28 and TRBJ1-4, with unresolved D. Trimming took off 3 bases at V and 7 bases at J, with 12 bases between the two ends. Germline-derived CDR1 and CDR2 are MDHEN and SYDVKM. CDR3 length: 14 residues. For the CDR3, the DNA is TGTGCCAGCAGTTTTGAAGGGTTTAGTGAAAAACTGTTTTTT. Translated: CASSFEGFSEKLFF. Full variable domain (outside the CDR3, taken from reference TRBV28 and TRBJ1-4): DVKVTQSSRYLVKRTGEKVFLECVQDMDHENMFWYRQDPGLGLRLIYFSYDVKMKEKGDIPEGYSVSREKKERFSLILESASTNQTSMYLCASSFEGFSEKLFFGSGTQLSVL.

The chain joins TRBV30 to TRBJ2-5; D call uncertain. V was clipped by 1 base and J by 6 bases, with 12 bases between them. CDR3 size: 13 residues. CDR1 and CDR2 (germline): GTSNPN, SVGIG (reference sequence). The CDR3 here is CAWSGGLGKTQYF. CDR3 DNA sequence: TGTGCCTGGAGTGGAGGATTAGGGAAGACCCAGTACTTC.

This chain uses TRBV5-4 with TRBJ2-5, with a tentative D call TRBD2 (6 bases). Germline lookup yields CDR1 SGHNT and CDR2 YYREEE (reference sequence). The V end lost 0 bases, the J end lost 4 bases, and 13 bases lay between the germline ends. The CDR3 is 15 residues long. The CDR3 is CASSLAYGRGETQYF. In DNA, the CDR3 is TGTGCCAGCAGCTTGGCCTACGGGCGGGGAGAGACCCAGTACTTC.

V usage is TRBV19 and J usage is TRBJ1-1; 9 bases map to TRBD1. The germline V gene encodes CDR1 LNHDA and CDR2 SQIVND (reference sequence). V trimming: 10 bases; J trimming: 7 bases; junction bases outside the gene matches: 7. The CDR3 is 12 residues long. Here the CDR3 reads CAIRDRAHEAFF. The CDR3 DNA reads TGTGCCATTAGGGACAGGGCTCATGAAGCTTTCTTT.

This clone has more than one count but fewer than ten. The chain has TRBV30 and TRBJ2-7; TRBD1 matches at 8 bases. Trimming took 3 bases from V and 0 from J; bases not matched to a gene: 7. In germline, CDR1 is GTSNPN, CDR2 SVGIG (reference sequence). CDR3 length: 15 amino acids. CDR3 DNA sequence: TGTGCCTGGAGGGTTACCGGGACAGGCTCCTACGAGCAGTACTTC. Protein sequence: CAWRVTGTGSYEQYF. The full variable domain, rest sourced from reference TRBV30 and TRBJ2-7, is SQTIHQWPATLVQPVGSPLSLECTVEGTSNPNLYWYRQAAGRGLQLLFYSVGIGQISSEVPQNLSASRPQDRQFILSSKKLLLSDSGFYLCAWRVTGTGSYEQYFGPGTRLTVT.

The gene calls are TRBV27 and TRBJ2-1, with D perhaps being TRBD1 or TRBD2 (5 bases each). CDR1 and CDR2 (germline): MNHEY, SMNVEV (reference sequence). V dropped 6 bases and J dropped 3 bases, with 12 bases sitting between them. This CDR3 region has 14 residues. For the CDR3, the DNA is TGTGCCAGCAGAACGGGACCTAACTACAATGAGCAGTTCTTC. Amino acid sequence: CASRTGPNYNEQFF.

The rearrangement joins TRBV10-3 to TRBJ2-1; D possibly corresponds to TRBD1 (5 bases). The CDR3 spans 13 residues. The germline V gene has CDR1 ENHRY and CDR2 SYGVKD. V was cut by 5 bases and J by 2 bases, with 7 bases left in between. CDR3 in amino acids: CAISTGTYNEQFF. In nucleotides, the CDR3 is TGTGCCATCAGTACAGGAACCTACAATGAGCAGTTCTTC.

This rearrangement joins TRBV30 to TRBJ2-2, with D perhaps TRBD1 (6 bases). The CDR3 sequence is 17 residues long. Germline values: CDR1 GTSNPN, CDR2 SVGIG (reference sequence). The V end was cut by 1 base, the J end by 1 base, with 16 bases between. Here the CDR3 reads CAWSATYRVENTGELFF. The CDR3 coding sequence is TGTGCCTGGAGTGCTACCTACAGGGTTGAGAACACCGGGGAGCTGTTTTTT.

CDR3 sequence reads: CASGTDSGAWGAFF. For the CDR3, the DNA is TGTGCCAGCGGGACTGATTCAGGGGCGTGGGGAGCTTTCTTT. The chain links TRBV27 to TRBJ1-1; possible D gene TRBD1, 6 bases. Germline V gene sequence: CDR1 MNHEY, CDR2 SMNVEV (reference sequence). The ends were cut back, 8 bases at V and 10 bases at J, with 23 bases in the middle. The CDR3 has 14 amino acids.

In its sample, this clone was seen a few times. The chain uses TRBV30 and TRBJ1-3; 7 nucleotides align to TRBD1. V lost 2 bases to trimming and J lost 6 bases; unmatched junction nucleotides: 4. The germline V gene encodes CDR1 GTSNPN and CDR2 SVGIG (reference sequence). CDR3 size: 13 residues. CDR3 sequence (DNA): TGTGCCTGGAGTCTCCAGGGGGTAAACACCATATATTTT. It is translated as CAWSLQGVNTIYF.

This sequence joins TRBV28 and TRBJ2-3, with TRBD2 matching 16 bases. The CDR3 contains 18 residues. V gave up 8 bases and J gave up 1 base; unmatched junction bases: 9. The germline gives CDR1 MDHEN, CDR2 SYDVKM. The CDR3 here is CASDRGLAGGPRTDTQYF. The CDR3 bases are TGTGCCAGCGACCGGGGACTAGCGGGAGGGCCGCGCACAGATACGCAGTATTTT. Filled out from reference TRBV28 and TRBJ2-3, the complete variable domain reads DVKVTQSSRYLVKRTGEKVFLECVQDMDHENMFWYRQDPGLGLRLIYFSYDVKMKEKGDIPEGYSVSREKKERFSLILESASTNQTSMYLCASDRGLAGGPRTDTQYFGPGTRLTVL.

The chain recombines TRBV6-1 with TRBJ1-6; no definite D call. The CDR3 runs 16 residues. V was shortened by 2 bases and J by 5 bases, with 13 bases between the two germline ends. Germline assignment: CDR1 MNHNS and CDR2 SASEGT. CDR3 DNA sequence: TGTGCCAGCAGTGAAACTCGGACGGCCAATAATTCACCCCTCCACTTT. Protein sequence: CASSETRTANNSPLHF.

The chain has TRBV5-1 and TRBJ1-1; unclear D gene. There are 14 residues in the CDR3. Trimming took 1 base from V and 1 from J, leaving 8 bases between them. Per the germline V gene, CDR1 is SGHRS and CDR2 is YFSETQ. CDR3 region: CASSLRRANTEAFF. The DNA of the CDR3 is TGCGCCAGCAGCTTGAGACGGGCGAACACTGAAGCTTTCTTT.

The chain couples TRBV10-2 to TRBJ2-7; possibly TRBD2 for D (5 bases). The germline V gene has CDR1 WSHSY and CDR2 SAAADI. Trimming took off 2 bases at V and 4 bases at J, with 12 bases between the two ends. The CDR3 extends over 14 amino acids. The CDR3 here is CASSEIRLAYEQYF. The CDR3 DNA reads as TGCGCCAGCAGTGAGATAAGGCTAGCTTACGAGCAGTACTTC.

This chain links TRBV19 with TRBJ1-1, with D unresolved. The germline V gene has CDR1 LNHDA and CDR2 SQIVND (reference sequence). The CDR3 length is 13 residues. The ends were cut back, 6 bases at V and 3 bases at J, with 11 bases in the middle. The CDR3 nucleotides are TGTGCCAGTAGCCCTAGAAGTGACACTGAAGCTTTCTTT. Protein sequence: CASSPRSDTEAFF.

By share, this clone ranks as hyperexpanded. The rearrangement joins TRBV27 to TRBJ2-7, with D possibly being TRBD2 (6 bases). Germline lookup yields CDR1 MNHEY and CDR2 SMNVEV (reference sequence). This CDR3 has 15 amino acids. Between the trimmed V and J ends, which lost 7 bases and 0 bases, there was a span of 16 bases. CDR3: CASIPSPSASYEQYF. CDR3 nucleotides: TGTGCCAGCATTCCCTCGCCTAGCGCCTCCTACGAGCAGTACTTC.